Reported below is one TCR beta chain. The antigen remains unidentified. Measured with immunoSEQ multiplex PCR; TCRdb has only the in-frame clones, and not every one. The repertoire holds about 680,000 clones, with roughly 72% as singletons. This sample is part of a study of shared clonotypes between healthy human individuals. Study results and limitations: The study drew on few donors, limiting represented genetic and exposure-history diversity. Measured sharing among donors was expected to vary with sequencing depth.

The TCR was taken from a woman younger than 45 in good health. Source material: memory CD4+ T cells sorted from blood. Noted subset: CD45RA-negative fraction.

Here the CDR3 DNA reads TGTGCCAGCAGGGATACACATAGTGGCAATGAGCAGTTCTTC. Translation gives CASRDTHSGNEQFF. This rearrangement joins TRBV2 to TRBJ2-1; D ambiguous. The V gene's germline CDR1 is SNHLY and CDR2 FYNNEI. V gave up 6 bases and J gave up 6 bases, with 15 bases separating them. This CDR3 spans 14 amino acids.